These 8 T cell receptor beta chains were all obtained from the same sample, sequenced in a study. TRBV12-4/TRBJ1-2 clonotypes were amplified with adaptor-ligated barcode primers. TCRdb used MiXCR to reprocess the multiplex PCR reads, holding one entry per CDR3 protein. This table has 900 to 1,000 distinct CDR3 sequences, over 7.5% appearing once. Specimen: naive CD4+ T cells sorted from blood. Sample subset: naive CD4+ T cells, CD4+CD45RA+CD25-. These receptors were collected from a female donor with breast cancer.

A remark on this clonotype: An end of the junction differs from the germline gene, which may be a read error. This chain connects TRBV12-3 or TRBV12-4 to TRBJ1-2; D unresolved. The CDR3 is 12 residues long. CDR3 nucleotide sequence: TGTGCCAACAGTACCTATAACTATGGCTACACCTTC. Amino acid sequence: CANSTYNYGYTF.

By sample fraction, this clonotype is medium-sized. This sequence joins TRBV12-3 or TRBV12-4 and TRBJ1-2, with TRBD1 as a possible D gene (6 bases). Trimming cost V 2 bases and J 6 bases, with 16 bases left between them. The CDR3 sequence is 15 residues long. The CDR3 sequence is CASSLSRSGAHGYTF. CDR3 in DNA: TGTGCCAGCAGTTTATCGCGTTCAGGGGCGCATGGCTACACCTTC.

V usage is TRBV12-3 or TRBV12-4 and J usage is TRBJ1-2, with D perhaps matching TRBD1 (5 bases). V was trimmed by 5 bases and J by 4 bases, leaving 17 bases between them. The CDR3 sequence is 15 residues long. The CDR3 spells CASSPNMGQSYGYTF. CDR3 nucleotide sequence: TGTGCCAGCAGTCCGAATATGGGGCAGTCCTATGGCTACACCTTC.

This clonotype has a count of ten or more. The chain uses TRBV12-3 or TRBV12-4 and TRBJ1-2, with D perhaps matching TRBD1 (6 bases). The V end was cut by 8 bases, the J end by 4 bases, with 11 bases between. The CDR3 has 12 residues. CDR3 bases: TGTGCCAGCTCCAGGGGCCTCTATGGCTACACCTTC. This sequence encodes CASSRGLYGYTF.

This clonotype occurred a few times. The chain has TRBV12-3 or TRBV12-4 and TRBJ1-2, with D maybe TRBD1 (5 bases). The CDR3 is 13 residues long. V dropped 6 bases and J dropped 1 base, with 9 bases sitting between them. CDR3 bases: TGTGCCAGCAGCCTTGGACATAACTATGGCTACACCTTC. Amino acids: CASSLGHNYGYTF.

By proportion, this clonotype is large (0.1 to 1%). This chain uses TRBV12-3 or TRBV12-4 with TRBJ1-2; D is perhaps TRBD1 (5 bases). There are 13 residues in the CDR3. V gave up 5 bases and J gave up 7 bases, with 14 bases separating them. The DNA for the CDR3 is TGTGCCAGCAGTGGGTATAGGGGCGGTGGCTACACCTTC. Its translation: CASSGYRGGGYTF.

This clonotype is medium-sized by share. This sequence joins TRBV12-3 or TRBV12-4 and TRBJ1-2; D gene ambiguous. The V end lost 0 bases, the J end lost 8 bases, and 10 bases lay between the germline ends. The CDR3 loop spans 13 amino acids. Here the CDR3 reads CASSLARGGGYTF. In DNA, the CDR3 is TGTGCCAGCAGTTTAGCGCGAGGAGGAGGCTACACCTTC.

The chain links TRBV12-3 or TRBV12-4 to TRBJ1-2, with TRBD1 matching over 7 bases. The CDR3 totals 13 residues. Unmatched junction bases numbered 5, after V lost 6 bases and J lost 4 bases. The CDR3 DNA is TGTGCCAGCAGAAAGACAGGGATCTATGGCTACACCTTC. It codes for CASRKTGIYGYTF.